This TCR beta chain was retrieved from a study of blood T cell repertoires in COVID-19. Study-wide context: From the United States, Italy and Spain came samples of acute and convalescent COVID-19.

The length of the CDR3 is 14 residues. The V and J ends lost 6 bases and 5 bases, in that order; junction bases with no gene match: 9. The germline CDR1 and CDR2 sequences are SGHAT and FQNNGV. Some clones are missing from TCRdb's copy, which holds only in-frame ones; the method was immunoSEQ multiplex PCR. This table has roughly 200,000 clones, approximately 90% appearing once. The specimen sequenced was peripheral blood. J is TRBJ1-1 and V is TRBV11-2; TRBD1 matches at 7 bases. This sequence originates from a man aged 55 to 70 who had recovered from COVID-19. The CDR3 region is CASRTTGIGTEAFF. The CDR3 DNA follows: TGTGCCAGCAGGACGACAGGGATCGGTACTGAAGCTTTCTTT.